One and the same sample provided the 18 T cell receptor beta chains below, sequenced in a study of T cells and Merkel cell carcinoma outcomes (dated by TCRdb to 2020 to 2021). The library was built by means of the immunoSEQ multiplex PCR assay. TCRdb holds this immuneACCESS table with in-frame rearrangements only. Some clones are missing; in checked studies, unresolved V genes explain under half, and the rest has no known cause. The sample yields about 15,000 clones; about nine tenths were counted once. The top ten hold around 7.9% of the sample. What was sequenced was tumor tissue from Merkel cell carcinoma. The receptors were gathered from a human donor with Merkel cell carcinoma.

This chain links TRBV30 with TRBJ1-5; no clear D. The CDR3 sequence is 13 residues long. Trimming shortened V by 2 bases and J by 0 bases, and 5 bases separated the two germline ends. From germline, CDR1 is GTSNPN and CDR2 SVGIG (reference sequence). As DNA, the CDR3 is TGTGCCTGGAGTCTTGGTAGCAATCAGCCCCAGCATTTT. It specifies CAWSLGSNQPQHF.

This chain links TRBV14 with TRBJ2-7; D remains unclear. V was pared by 1 base and J by 4 bases, with 8 bases between. This CDR3 is built from 13 residues. CDR1 SGHDN and CDR2 FVKESK come from the germline V gene. The CDR3 sequence: CASSQGRLYEQYF. CDR3 nucleotides: TGTGCCAGCAGCCAAGGGCGGTTATACGAGCAGTACTTC.

This clone has only a few counts. J is TRBJ1-1 and V is TRBV19; perhaps TRBD1 as D (5 bases). This CDR3 comprises 17 residues. V dropped 5 bases and J dropped 3 bases, with 22 bases sitting between them. Germline V lookup: CDR1 LNHDA, CDR2 SQIVND (reference sequence). The chain's CDR3 is CASSGQPGSPTYTEAFF. The DNA of the CDR3 is TGTGCCAGTAGTGGGCAGCCAGGGAGCCCGACCTACACTGAAGCTTTCTTT. The full variable domain, completed using reference TRBV19 and TRBJ1-1, is DGGITQSPKYLFRKEGQNVTLSCEQNLNHDAMYWYRQDPGQGLRLIYYSQIVNDFQKGDIAEGYSVSREKKESFPLTVTSAQKNPTAFYLCASSGQPGSPTYTEAFFGQGTRLTVV.

V is TRBV15 and J is TRBJ1-5, with D maybe TRBD1 (6 bases). Germline loops: CDR1 LNHNV, CDR2 YYDKDF (reference sequence). CDR3 length: 14 amino acids. V lost 5 bases, J lost 7 bases, and 15 bases lay in between. CDR3 in amino acids: CATSVTGSGQPQHF. Here the CDR3 DNA reads TGTGCCACCAGCGTAACAGGGTCAGGACAGCCCCAGCATTTT. Filled out from reference TRBV15 and TRBJ1-5, the complete variable domain reads DAMVIQNPRYQVTQFGKPVTLSCSQTLNHNVMYWYQQKSSQAPKLLFHYYDKDFNNEADTPDNFQSRRPNTSFCFLDIRSPGLGDTAMYLCATSVTGSGQPQHFGDGTRLSIL.

Comment on this clone: The junction shows a germline mismatch at one end, possibly a read error. This chain uses TRBV29-1 with TRBJ1-1; D perhaps matches TRBD1 (6 bases). Germline V lookup: CDR1 SQVTM, CDR2 ANQGSEA. The CDR3 is made up of 14 amino acids. CDR3 sequence (DNA): TGCAGCGTTGAAGTGCGGGGGCGAGACACTGAAGCTTGCTTT. Its translation is CSVEVRGRDTEACF.

This clone was counted only a few times. The rearrangement links TRBV5-5 to TRBJ2-5, with 15 bases aligning to TRBD2. The CDR3 runs to 18 residues. J gave up 7 bases and V 5 bases, and 15 bases lay outside the gene matches. In germline, CDR1 is SGHKS, CDR2 YYEKEE (reference sequence). CDR3 sequence reads: CASRPGLAGGSSSGTQYF. CDR3 sequence (DNA): TGTGCCAGCAGACCTGGACTAGCGGGGGGGTCCTCGTCAGGGACCCAGTACTTC.

The J gene is TRBJ2-7, the V gene TRBV6-4; D gene ambiguous. V was cut by 3 bases and J by 5 bases, with 5 bases left in between. The germline CDR1 and CDR2 sequences are MRHNA and SNTAGT. The CDR3 totals 11 residues. CDR3 loop: CASSEAHEQYF. CDR3 sequence (DNA): TGTGCCAGCAGTGAGGCCCACGAGCAGTACTTC.

The chain uses TRBV10-3 and TRBJ1-1; D might be TRBD1 (5 bases). The germline V and J ends were trimmed by 0 bases and 5 bases, with 13 bases remaining between them. The germline CDR1 and CDR2 sequences are ENHRY and SYGVKD. The CDR3 consists of 15 residues. Here the CDR3 reads CAISESPTGRTEAFF. CDR3 bases: TGTGCCATCAGTGAGTCGCCTACAGGCCGGACTGAAGCTTTCTTT.

In its sample, this clone was seen a few times. This rearrangement joins TRBV6-1 to TRBJ1-2, with a tentative D call TRBD1 (6 bases). This CDR3 region has 14 residues. Trimming took off 1 base at V and 8 bases at J, with 14 bases between the two ends. Per the germline V gene, CDR1 is MNHNS and CDR2 is SASEGT. Written as DNA, the CDR3 is TGTGCCAGCAGTGAAGGGGGTCAGGGGAGAGGCTACACCTTC. Encoded protein: CASSEGGQGRGYTF.

The genes are TRBV23-1 and TRBJ2-7, with D perhaps being TRBD1 or TRBD2 (5 bases each). TRBV23-1 is an open reading frame whose function is uncertain. This CDR3 spans 15 amino acids. The V gene lost 1 base and the J gene lost 6 bases, with 16 bases spanning the gap. This chain's CDR3 is CASSQYSPWGREQYF. The CDR3 region has the DNA TGCGCCAGCAGTCAATATAGCCCATGGGGACGCGAGCAGTACTTC.

The rearrangement links TRBV12-5 to TRBJ2-1, with D perhaps matching TRBD2 (5 bases). Germline V gene data show CDR1 as LGHNT and CDR2 as FRNRAP. This CDR3 spans 13 amino acids. The V and J ends lost 6 bases and 12 bases respectively, with 18 bases between them. The CDR3 nucleotides are TGTGCTAGTGGGGACTCGAATAGAATGACGCAGTTCTTC. This gives the protein CASGDSNRMTQFF.

Of note for this clone: The same CDR3 can be traced to other DNA sequences in this sample. J is TRBJ1-2 and V is TRBV7-6; D ambiguous. Germline V gives CDR1 SGHVS, CDR2 FNYEAQ. The CDR3 has 14 residues. V lost 1 base, J lost 8 bases, and 14 bases lay in between. This chain's CDR3 is CASSLDGLADGYTF. The CDR3 nucleotides are TGTGCCAGCAGCTTAGATGGATTGGCGGACGGCTACACCTTC.

The genes are TRBV5-5 and TRBJ1-1; D call uncertain. Germline V gene sequence: CDR1 SGHKS, CDR2 YYEKEE (reference sequence). The CDR3 is made up of 14 amino acids. V shed 4 bases and J shed 5 bases, with 15 bases lying between them. The CDR3: CASSDVTGRTEAFF. The CDR3 DNA reads TGTGCCAGCAGCGATGTGACGGGGAGAACTGAAGCTTTCTTT.

V is TRBV6-5 and J is TRBJ1-5; 8 bases fit TRBD1. J lost 7 bases, V lost 4 bases, and 6 bases had no gene match. Germline-derived CDR1 and CDR2 are MNHEY and SVGAGI. CDR3 length equals 14 residues. The CDR3 loop is CASSWGQEGQPQHF. In DNA, the CDR3 is TGTGCCAGCAGTTGGGGACAGGAGGGCCAGCCCCAGCATTTT.

The table lists this clone with a count of one. CDR3 in amino acids: CASSLMGETEAFF. The CDR3 DNA reads as TGTGCCAGCAGCCTAATGGGGGAAACTGAAGCTTTCTTT. The chain uses TRBV7-9 and TRBJ1-1, with TRBD1 as a possible D gene (5 bases). Germline V CDR1 and CDR2: SEHNR, FQNEAQ (reference sequence). Trimming pared 5 bases from V and 5 bases from J, leaving 12 bases between. The CDR3 sequence is 13 residues long.

CDR3 in amino acids: CASSEGFYYEQYF. For the CDR3, the DNA is TGTGCCAGCAGTGAGGGATTTTACTACGAGCAGTACTTC. V gene TRBV2 combines with J gene TRBJ2-7; D not certain. The CDR3 runs 13 residues. Per the germline V gene, CDR1 is SNHLY and CDR2 is FYNNEI. V gave up 3 bases and J gave up 3 bases, with 9 bases separating them. Full variable domain (remainder filled in from reference TRBV2 and TRBJ2-7): EPEVTQTPSHQVTQMGQEVILRCVPISNHLYFYWYRQILGQKVEFLVSFYNNEISEKSEIFDDQFSVERPDGSNFTLKIRSTKLEDSAMYFCASSEGFYYEQYFGPGTRLTVT.

The chain couples TRBV18 to TRBJ1-1; D gene unclear. Germline V lookup: CDR1 KGHSH, CDR2 LQKENI. The CDR3 length is 13 residues. V dropped 3 bases and J dropped 6 bases, with 11 bases sitting between them. CDR3 DNA sequence: TGTGCCAGCTCACCGTCTACGAGGGCTGAAGCTTTCTTT. It codes for CASSPSTRAEAFF.

CDR3 sequence: CASSLGLAGGHSGDTQYF. CDR3 DNA: TGTGCCAGCAGCTTGGGATTAGCGGGGGGCCACTCCGGAGATACGCAGTATTTT. The genes are TRBV5-5 and TRBJ2-3; TRBD2 agrees at 10 bases. This CDR3 spans 18 amino acids. Germline CDR1 is SGHKS and CDR2 is YYEKEE (reference sequence). V lost 0 bases and J lost 5; bases outside the gene matches: 12.